Below, 30 T cell receptor beta chains from the same sample are listed, as sequenced in a study of cytomegalovirus exposure and HLA in healthy donors. Amplification used 60 Vbeta primers and 13 Jbeta primers. TCRdb keeps only in-frame clones here, not all; method: immunoSEQ multiplex PCR. The profile covers 150,000 or so clones, with roughly 81% appearing a single time and approximately 2.5% taken by the ten largest. Sequenced material: PBMCs. These receptors all come from a woman between 18 and 30 years old in good health and CMV-seronegative.

The chain uses TRBV27 and TRBJ2-7, with 7 bases matching TRBD1. Germline V CDR1 and CDR2: MNHEY, SMNVEV (reference sequence). This CDR3 spans 14 amino acids. The ends lost 1 base at V and 6 bases at J; junction bases unmatched: 6. DNA for the CDR3: TGTGCCAGCAGTTTATTGGGGGACAGAAGCGAGCAGTACTTC. Encoded protein: CASSLLGDRSEQYF.

The V call is TRBV4-3, the J call TRBJ1-4; TRBD1 matches at 9 bases. There are 18 residues in the CDR3. CDR1 and CDR2 from the germline V gene are LGHNA and YSLEER. The trim removed 0 bases at V and 4 bases at J, leaving 9 bases unmatched. CDR3 nucleotides: TGCGCCAGCAGCCAAGATCTTACAGGGGGCGAGGGTAATGAAAAACTGTTTTTT. It specifies CASSQDLTGGEGNEKLFF.

The chain recombines TRBV7-6 with TRBJ2-1; 11 positions agree with TRBD2. The trim removed 4 bases at V and 9 bases at J, leaving 14 bases unmatched. Germline CDR1 and CDR2: SGHVS and FNYEAQ. The length of the CDR3 is 17 residues. The CDR3 sequence: CASSSLAGGVRSGEQFF. CDR3 coding DNA: TGTGCCAGCAGCTCATTAGCGGGAGGGGTTCGGAGTGGTGAGCAGTTCTTC.

CDR3 sequence: CASSQGTGSNYGYTF. CDR3 nucleotide sequence: TGTGCCAGCAGCCAAGGAACGGGATCTAACTATGGCTACACCTTC. The chain combines TRBV4-2 with TRBJ1-2; D not resolved. The ends were cut back, 1 base at V and 0 bases at J, with 9 bases in the middle. The CDR3 loop spans 15 amino acids. CDR1 LGHNA and CDR2 YNFKEQ come from the germline V gene.

This sequence joins TRBV2 and TRBJ2-1, with TRBD1 matching over 9 bases. In germline, CDR1 is SNHLY, CDR2 FYNNEI. After removal of 4 bases from V and 7 bases from J, the junction contained 11 bases not matched to a gene. This CDR3 comprises 16 residues. In DNA, the CDR3 is TGTGCCAGCAGTGCGGTGGGGACAGGGTCTTGGAATGAGCAGTTCTTC. Encoded protein: CASSAVGTGSWNEQFF. Using reference TRBV2 and TRBJ2-1 for the parts outside the CDR3, the full variable domain is EPEVTQTPSHQVTQMGQEVILRCVPISNHLYFYWYRQILGQKVEFLVSFYNNEISEKSEIFDDQFSVERPDGSNFTLKIRSTKLEDSAMYFCASSAVGTGSWNEQFFGPGTRLTVL.

About this clone: Mismatch with germline at one junction end may stem from a read error. The V gene is TRBV10-3, the J gene TRBJ2-7; D possibly corresponds to TRBD1 (5 bases). CDR3 length equals 15 residues. The germline gives CDR1 ENHRY, CDR2 SYGVKD. The CDR3 here is CAISESKGETYGQYF. The CDR3 coding sequence is TGTGCCATCAGTGAGTCGAAAGGGGAAACCTACGGGCAGTACTTC.

V usage is TRBV30 and J usage is TRBJ1-3; D is possibly TRBD1 (5 bases). Germline V gene lookup returns CDR1 GTSNPN and CDR2 SVGIG (reference sequence). Between the trimmed V and J ends, which lost 5 bases and 0 bases, there was a span of 14 bases. This CDR3 comprises 15 residues. For the CDR3, the DNA is TGTGCCTGGGGGCAAGACAGAAGCTCTGGAAACACCATATATTTT. It is translated as CAWGQDRSSGNTIYF.

This chain links TRBV2 with TRBJ2-2; 8 bases align to TRBD1. The germline V gene has CDR1 SNHLY and CDR2 FYNNEI. Trimming cost V 6 bases and J 5 bases; bases outside gene matches: 5. This CDR3 is 14 amino acids long. The CDR3 nucleotides read TGTGCCAGCAGAGGGACAGGACCGACCGGGGAGCTGTTTTTT. This translates into CASRGTGPTGELFF.

V usage is TRBV5-1 and J usage is TRBJ2-2; no clear D gene. Germline CDR1 SGHRS, CDR2 YFSETQ. Trimming cost V 5 bases and J 1 base, with 9 bases left between them. The length of the CDR3 is 14 residues. CDR3 coding DNA: TGCGCCAGCAGACCCACACAGAACACCGGGGAGCTGTTTTTT. Its translation is CASRPTQNTGELFF.

Here the CDR3 reads CASSSGSGGAETQYF. The CDR3 DNA reads as TGCGCCAGCAGCTCCGGATCAGGGGGCGCGGAGACCCAGTACTTC. The gene calls are TRBV5-1 and TRBJ2-5; TRBD1 agrees at 8 bases. Germline-derived CDR1 and CDR2 are SGHRS and YFSETQ. The CDR3 spans 15 residues. The V segment lost 3 bases and the J segment 5 bases; nucleotides outside the gene matches: 9.

This clone was detected once. The chain employs TRBV28 and TRBJ1-5; D is undetermined. The CDR3 spans 16 residues. Between the trimmed V and J ends, which lost 5 bases and 0 bases, there was a span of 14 bases. Germline lookup yields CDR1 MDHEN and CDR2 SYDVKM. CDR3 nucleotides: TGTGCCAGCAGTCTCCTGGCGGAAGATAGCAATCAGCCCCAGCATTTT. As protein: CASSLLAEDSNQPQHF.

The chain couples TRBV11-2 to TRBJ2-7, with 9 bases aligning to TRBD1. Germline V gene data show CDR1 as SGHAT and CDR2 as FQNNGV. Trimming removed 4 bases from V and 3 bases from J; junction bases left unmatched: 19. This CDR3 comprises 19 residues. This chain's CDR3 is CASSYQALQGAAVFYEQYF. In DNA form, the CDR3 reads TGTGCCAGCAGCTACCAGGCCCTACAGGGGGCCGCGGTTTTCTACGAGCAGTACTTC.

J is TRBJ1-4 and V is TRBV5-1; 10 bases align to TRBD1. Unmatched junction bases numbered 2, after V lost 3 bases and J lost 6 bases. The CDR3 runs to 14 residues. The germline V gene has CDR1 SGHRS and CDR2 YFSETQ. In DNA, the CDR3 is TGCGCCAGCAGCTCCGGGACAGGGGATGAAAAACTGTTTTTT. Its protein is CASSSGTGDEKLFF.

The genes are TRBV7-2 and TRBJ2-2; no definite D call. Trimming removed 5 bases from V and 5 bases from J, with 12 bases in between. Germline values: CDR1 SGHTA, CDR2 FQGNSA. This CDR3 is 14 amino acids long. The CDR3 nucleotides read TGTGCCAGCAGCCCCAGAGGAAGGACCGGGGAGCTGTTTTTT. This encodes CASSPRGRTGELFF. The complete variable domain, with remaining parts taken from reference TRBV7-2 and TRBJ2-2, reads GAGVSQSPSNKVTEKGKDVELRCDPISGHTALYWYRQSLGQGLEFLIYFQGNSAPDKSGLPSDRFSAERTGGSVSTLTIQRTQQEDSAVYLCASSPRGRTGELFFGEGSRLTVL.

The CDR3 here is CASSAYFADTQYF. The CDR3 DNA sequence: TGTGCCAGCAGCGCCTATTTCGCAGATACGCAGTATTTT. The chain combines TRBV9 with TRBJ2-3; D is unresolved. The V end was cut by 3 bases, the J end by 4 bases, with 9 bases between. The germline V gene has CDR1 SGDLS and CDR2 YYNGEE. The CDR3 covers 13 residues.

The chain joins TRBV28 to TRBJ1-5, with 7 bases matching TRBD1. Trimming took 7 bases from V and 6 from J; bases not matched to a gene: 6. The CDR3 covers 13 residues. CDR1 is MDHEN, CDR2 SYDVKM, per germline. The CDR3 region is CASIADRVQPQHF. The CDR3 nucleotides are TGTGCCAGCATCGCCGACAGGGTTCAGCCCCAGCATTTT.

This clone was seen once. The chain joins TRBV5-5 to TRBJ1-1; no firm D call. The germline V and J ends were trimmed by 5 bases and 1 base, with 9 bases remaining between them. Germline V lookup: CDR1 SGHKS, CDR2 YYEKEE (reference sequence). The CDR3 runs to 13 residues. CDR3 DNA: TGTGCCAGCAGTCAAACACCGAACACTGAAGCTTTCTTT. Translating it yields CASSQTPNTEAFF.

The V and J genes are TRBV4-2 and TRBJ2-3; 9 positions agree with TRBD1. J was trimmed by 4 bases and V by 6 bases; bases with no gene match: 8. The length of the CDR3 is 15 residues. CDR1 and CDR2 (germline): LGHNA, YNFKEQ. CDR3 nucleotides: TGTGCCAGCAGAACCACAGGGGGCAATGCAGATACGCAGTATTTT. Translation: CASRTTGGNADTQYF.

This chain uses TRBV21-1 with TRBJ1-3. TRBV21-1 is a recognized pseudogene. The CDR3 runs 14 residues. The CDR3: CASSKERTGNTIYF. The CDR3 coding sequence is TGTGCCAGCAGCAAAGAGCGTACTGGAAACACCATATATTTT.

In its sample, this clone was seen a few times. This chain connects TRBV15 to TRBJ1-2, with 10 bases lining up with TRBD1. V was clipped by 5 bases and J by 2 bases; unmatched bases: 5. Looked up from germline, CDR1 is LNHNV and CDR2 is YYDKDF (reference sequence). The CDR3 has 15 amino acids. The DNA for the CDR3 is TGTGCCACCAGCCCCCGGGACAGGGGCAACTATGGCTACACCTTC. This encodes CATSPRDRGNYGYTF.

This chain uses TRBV5-1 with TRBJ2-5; 12 bases agree with TRBD2. Germline CDR1 is SGHRS and CDR2 is YFSETQ. The CDR3 consists of 16 residues. Trimming cost V 2 bases and J 5 bases; bases outside gene matches: 7. The CDR3 protein is CASSFLAGGQGETQYF. Here the CDR3 DNA reads TGCGCCAGCAGCTTCCTAGCGGGAGGGCAGGGTGAGACCCAGTACTTC.

This chain connects TRBV19 to TRBJ1-3; TRBD1 matches at 8 bases. V lost 7 bases to trimming and J lost 4 bases; unmatched junction nucleotides: 6. The CDR3 has 14 amino acids. Per the germline V gene, CDR1 is LNHDA and CDR2 is SQIVND (reference sequence). The CDR3 sequence is CASNPRDRGNTIYF. CDR3 nucleotide sequence: TGTGCCAGTAACCCCCGGGACAGGGGAAACACCATATATTTT. The full variable domain, completed using reference TRBV19 and TRBJ1-3, is DGGITQSPKYLFRKEGQNVTLSCEQNLNHDAMYWYRQDPGQGLRLIYYSQIVNDFQKGDIAEGYSVSREKKESFPLTVTSAQKNPTAFYLCASNPRDRGNTIYFGEGSWLTVV.

This clone was seen a few times. The V gene is TRBV15, the J gene TRBJ1-5, with TRBD1 matching over 8 bases. Germline lookup yields CDR1 LNHNV and CDR2 YYDKDF (reference sequence). There are 16 residues in the CDR3. V gave up 0 bases and J gave up 5 bases; unmatched junction bases: 6. The CDR3: CATSRDRRGLYQPQHF. In DNA form, the CDR3 reads TGTGCCACCAGCAGAGATCGCAGGGGGCTCTATCAGCCCCAGCATTTT.

V and J are TRBV4-1 and TRBJ2-7; 7 bases map to TRBD1. Germline V gene lookup returns CDR1 MGHRA and CDR2 YSYEKL. This CDR3 is 15 amino acids long. Trimming cost V 2 bases and J 3 bases; bases outside gene matches: 7. The CDR3 is CASSQNRDSYYEQYF. The DNA of the CDR3 is TGCGCCAGCAGCCAAAACAGGGACAGCTACTACGAGCAGTACTTC.

The chain couples TRBV28 to TRBJ2-5, with 10 bases lining up with TRBD2. The CDR3 runs 16 residues. Germline CDR1 is MDHEN and CDR2 is SYDVKM. With 3 bases clipped from V and 0 bases from J, the junction kept 4 bases outside the gene matches. CDR3 in DNA: TGTGCCAGCAGTTTTACTAGCGGGGTTTACCAAGAGACCCAGTACTTC. Translated: CASSFTSGVYQETQYF.

The genes are TRBV5-4 and TRBJ2-1; 8 nucleotides line up with TRBD2. Germline V gene lookup returns CDR1 SGHNT and CDR2 YYREEE (reference sequence). The CDR3 is 15 amino acids. Unmatched junction bases numbered 7, after V lost 1 base and J lost 7 bases. CDR3 in DNA: TGTGCCAGCAGCTTGATTGCGGGGGGCGGGAATGAGCAGTTCTTC. Its translation: CASSLIAGGGNEQFF.

The rearrangement joins TRBV6-5 to TRBJ1-4; D gene uncertain. Trimming took 5 bases from V and 4 from J, leaving 5 bases between them. The germline CDR1 and CDR2 sequences are MNHEY and SVGAGI. The length of the CDR3 is 12 residues. The CDR3 here is CASSRSNEKLFF. The CDR3 region has the DNA TGTGCCAGCAGTAGGAGTAATGAAAAACTGTTTTTT.

Written as DNA, the CDR3 is TGTGCCATCAGTGGGGCAACAGGCCTTGATGAGCAGTTCTTC. Encoded protein: CAISGATGLDEQFF. The chain recombines TRBV10-3 with TRBJ2-1; perhaps TRBD1 as D (5 bases). Per germline, CDR1 ENHRY and CDR2 SYGVKD. The CDR3 is 14 amino acids. V was shortened by 4 bases and J by 8 bases, with 15 bases between the two germline ends.

This clone turned up a few times. The chain links TRBV5-1 to TRBJ2-7, with a weak D call TRBD2 (6 bases). This CDR3 spans 14 amino acids. V was pared by 3 bases and J by 3 bases, with 13 bases between. Germline CDR1 and CDR2: SGHRS and YFSETQ. The CDR3 loop reads CASSSEGGVYEQYF. DNA for the CDR3: TGCGCCAGCAGCTCCGAAGGAGGGGTCTACGAGCAGTACTTC. The full variable domain, its missing parts supplied by reference TRBV5-1 and TRBJ2-7, is KAGVTQTPRYLIKTRGQQVTLSCSPISGHRSVSWYQQTPGQGLQFLFEYFSETQRNKGNFPGRFSGRQFSNSRSEMNVSTLELGDSALYLCASSSEGGVYEQYFGPGTRLTVT.

V is TRBV19 and J is TRBJ1-5; 10 nucleotides agree with TRBD1. V lost 10 bases and J lost 6; bases outside the gene matches: 6. The CDR3 length is 13 residues. Germline V gene lookup returns CDR1 LNHDA and CDR2 SQIVND (reference sequence). Here the CDR3 reads CATHRDRGQPQHF. The CDR3 coding sequence is TGTGCCACCCACCGGGACAGGGGTCAGCCCCAGCATTTT.